The rows below give T cell receptor beta chains drawn from one sample of a study of CD8 T cells in Susac syndrome. Via MiXCR, TCRdb re-called the immunoSEQ multiplex PCR reads, giving one row per CDR3 protein. This table has about 130,000 distinct CDR3 sequences, around 90% appearing once. Sequencing input: CD8+ T cells from PBMCs. The receptors derive from a human donor with multiple sclerosis. Both conserved end residues are part of each CDR3. D genes are given only for firm matches. The size entry is marked missing in some rows and otherwise reads once, few, many or a size class.

TRBV5-6	.	few	TRBJ2-1	CASSYYNEQFF	TGTGCCAGCAGCTACTACAATGAGCAGTTCTTC
TRBV28	.	.	TRBJ1-1	CATCYTGMNTEAFF	TGTGCCACCTGCTATACAGGGATGAACACTGAAGCTTTCTTT
TRBV10-3	TRBD2	.	TRBJ2-2	CAIPGLAGTNTGELFF	TGTGCCATCCCTGGACTAGCGGGGACGAACACCGGGGAGCTGTTTTTT
TRBV5-6	.	.	TRBJ2-5	CASSTYWGEETQYF	TGTGCCAGCAGCACTTATTGGGGTGAGGAGACCCAGTACTTC
TRBV4-1	.	.	TRBJ1-2	CASSQVLPGNVYGYTF	TGCGCCAGCAGCCAAGTCTTACCGGGGAACGTCTATGGCTACACCTTC
TRBV30	TRBD2	.	TRBJ2-5	CAWSAPGLVYQETQYF	TGTGCCTGGAGTGCGCCGGGACTAGTCTACCAAGAGACCCAGTACTTC
TRBV4-1	TRBD2	.	TRBJ2-7	CASSRGTSRYNEQYF	TGCGCCAGCAGCCGTGGGACTAGCAGGTACAACGAGCAGTACTTC
TRBV5-4	TRBD1	.	TRBJ2-3	CASSLGQGGTDTQYF	TGTGCCAGCAGCTTGGGACAGGGCGGCACAGATACGCAGTATTTT
TRBV6-5	.	.	TRBJ2-2	CASTRAIYTGELFF	TGTGCCAGCACCCGGGCTATCTACACCGGGGAGCTGTTTTTT
TRBV19	TRBD1	.	TRBJ1-1	CASSPGQALYTEAFF	TGTGCCAGTAGCCCGGGACAGGCGCTTTACACTGAAGCTTTCTTT
TRBV19	TRBD2	.	TRBJ2-7	CASSWGGAGSSYEQYF	TGTGCCAGTAGTTGGGGAGGGGCCGGGTCCTCCTACGAGCAGTACTTC
TRBV4-3	TRBD2	once	TRBJ2-7	CASSQGTSWTYEQYF	TGCGCCAGCAGCCAAGGGACTAGCTGGACCTACGAGCAGTACTTC
TRBV2	TRBD2	.	TRBJ2-3	CASKREGRVTQYF	TGTGCCAGCAAGCGGGAGGGCCGGGTTACGCAGTATTTT
TRBV27	.	.	TRBJ2-1	CASSLGPYSYNEQFF	TGTGCCAGCAGTTTAGGTCCTTACTCCTACAATGAGCAGTTCTTC
TRBV6-5	.	.	TRBJ2-5	CASSFMGGQETQYF	TGTGCCAGCAGTTTCATGGGGGGTCAAGAGACCCAGTACTTC
TRBV24-1	.	.	TRBJ2-3	CATSDSGTDTQYF	TGTGCCACCAGTGACTCAGGGACAGATACGCAGTATTTT
TRBV28	.	.	TRBJ2-4	CASSFTNIQYF	TGTGCCAGCAGTTTTACGAACATTCAGTACTTC
TRBV4-3	TRBD1	.	TRBJ1-1	CASSHSGTGWTEAFF	TGCGCCAGCAGCCATTCCGGGACAGGGTGGACTGAAGCTTTCTTT
TRBV29-1	.	.	TRBJ2-2	CSVAGINTGELFF	TGCAGCGTCGCCGGGATTAACACCGGGGAGCTGTTTTTT
TRBV4-3	.	.	TRBJ2-6	CASSQGTGRGLGSGANVLTF	TGCGCCAGCAGCCAAGGGACAGGGAGGGGTCTCGGATCTGGGGCCAACGTCCTGACTTTC
TRBV28	.	.	TRBJ2-3	CASSPSSVADTQYF	TGTGCCAGCAGCCCCTCTAGCGTGGCAGATACGCAGTATTTT
TRBV2	.	.	TRBJ2-7	CASSEVRRDQYEQYF	TGTGCCAGCAGTGAAGTGCGGCGGGACCAATACGAGCAGTACTTC
TRBV12-3/TRBV12-4	.	.	TRBJ2-5	CASTSWKVGGTQYF	TGTGCCAGCACCTCGTGGAAGGTGGGGGGGACCCAGTACTTC
TRBV6-2/TRBV6-3	.	.	TRBJ2-1	CASSYLAPYNEQFF	TGTGCCAGCAGTTACCTAGCCCCCTACAATGAGCAGTTCTTC
TRBV29-1	.	.	TRBJ1-1	CSVELMNTEAFF	TGCAGCGTTGAGTTGATGAACACTGAAGCTTTCTTT
TRBV5-4	.	.	TRBJ2-7	CASSFHAGRQGSYEQYF	TGTGCCAGCAGCTTCCACGCGGGACGTCAAGGGTCCTACGAGCAGTACTTC
TRBV12-3/TRBV12-4	.	.	TRBJ2-6	CATHRGANVLTF	TGTGCCACCCACAGGGGGGCCAACGTCCTGACTTTC
TRBV14	TRBD1	.	TRBJ2-7	CASSRQGSSYEQYF	TGTGCCAGCAGCCGACAGGGTAGCTCCTACGAGCAGTACTTC
TRBV20-1	.	.	TRBJ1-1	CSAPMGGLRTEAFF	TGCAGTGCTCCTATGGGGGGCTTGAGGACTGAAGCTTTCTTT
TRBV7-9	TRBD2	.	TRBJ2-1	CASSLGSSGRNEQFF	TGTGCCAGCAGCTTAGGCTCTAGCGGGAGGAATGAGCAGTTCTTC
TRBV6-5	.	.	TRBJ2-5	CASRTGGTQYF	TGTGCCAGCAGGACCGGGGGGACCCAGTACTTC
TRBV24-1	.	.	TRBJ2-7	CATSDQTRGEQYF	TGTGCCACCAGTGACCAAACTAGGGGCGAGCAGTACTTC
TRBV19	TRBD2	.	TRBJ2-1	CASSSLAERGHEQFF	TGTGCCAGTAGTTCCTTAGCGGAGCGGGGGCATGAGCAGTTCTTC
TRBV4-2	TRBD1	once	TRBJ1-2	CASSHLGTDVYTF	TGTGCCAGCAGCCACTTAGGGACAGACGTATACACCTTC
TRBV2	TRBD2	once	TRBJ2-5	CASEAGRLDRETQYF	TGTGCCAGCGAGGCCGGGAGGCTGGATAGAGAGACCCAGTACTTC
TRBV11-2	.	.	TRBJ2-7	CASSFTSNEQYF	TGTGCCAGCAGCTTTACTAGCAACGAGCAGTACTTC
TRBV6-1	.	.	TRBJ2-4	CASSGWTELAKNIQYF	TGTGCCAGCAGTGGATGGACCGAGCTAGCCAAAAACATTCAGTACTTC
TRBV5-4	.	.	TRBJ2-7	CASSFDRSSYEQYF	TGTGCCAGCAGCTTTGACCGCAGCTCCTACGAGCAGTACTTC
TRBV29-1	.	once	TRBJ2-1	CSVTEFDNEQFF	TGCAGCGTTACAGAATTTGACAATGAGCAGTTCTTC
TRBV12-5	.	.	TRBJ2-1	CASGYHPPAYEQFF	TGTGCTAGTGGTTATCATCCCCCGGCGTATGAGCAGTTCTTC
TRBV27	.	.	TRBJ2-3	CASSLLGVPDTQYF	TGTGCCAGCAGTTTGTTGGGAGTTCCAGATACGCAGTATTTT
TRBV19	.	.	TRBJ2-5	CASSTYQETQYF	TGTGCCAGTAGCACCTACCAAGAGACCCAGTACTTC
TRBV29-1	.	.	TRBJ2-1	CSVGLGDGTHEQFF	TGCAGCGTTGGATTAGGCGACGGTACTCATGAGCAGTTCTTC
TRBV7-9	.	.	TRBJ2-7	CASTSFNYRGEQYF	TGTGCCAGCACCTCCTTCAACTACCGGGGCGAGCAGTACTTC
TRBV2	.	.	TRBJ1-4	CASYRGTANEKLFF	TGTGCCAGCTATAGGGGGACGGCTAATGAAAAACTGTTTTTT
TRBV2	.	.	TRBJ2-5	CASRYPSGQETQYF	TGTGCCAGCAGGTACCCAAGCGGACAAGAGACCCAGTACTTC
TRBV20-1	.	.	TRBJ2-5	CSALPALGKETQYF	TGCAGTGCTCTCCCCGCCTTGGGGAAAGAGACCCAGTACTTC
TRBV24-1	.	.	TRBJ2-5	CATSDLERRGARRQETQYF	TGTGCCACCAGTGATTTGGAACGAAGGGGTGCTCGACGACAAGAGACCCAGTACTTC
TRBV12-3/TRBV12-4	.	.	TRBJ2-7	CASSPSDSYEQYF	TGTGCCAGCAGTCCCTCGGACTCCTACGAGCAGTACTTC
TRBV20-1	.	.	TRBJ2-7	CSAAVRGRTNSYEQYF	TGCAGTGCCGCGGTCCGGGGTAGAACAAACTCCTACGAGCAGTACTTC
TRBV6-1	TRBD1	.	TRBJ1-1	CASTLQAGGSFNEAFF	TGTGCCAGCACCCTACAGGCAGGGGGATCCTTCAATGAAGCTTTCTTT
TRBV27	TRBD1	.	TRBJ1-3	CASSLNQGELGNTIYF	TGTGCCAGCAGTTTAAATCAGGGGGAGCTTGGAAACACCATATATTTT
TRBV4-1	.	once	TRBJ2-7	CASSQDWAYEQYF	TGCGCCAGCAGCCAAGATTGGGCCTACGAGCAGTACTTC
TRBV6-5	.	.	TRBJ1-1	CASSYSGEGTEAFF	TGTGCCAGCAGTTACTCGGGGGAGGGAACTGAAGCTTTCTTT
TRBV5-1	TRBD1	.	TRBJ2-1	CASSFPGQGDPNEQFF	TGCGCCAGCAGCTTTCCGGGACAGGGAGATCCGAATGAGCAGTTCTTC
TRBV19	TRBD2	once	TRBJ2-1	CASSTDSEGLAGGNEQFF	TGTGCCAGTAGTACCGACAGCGAGGGACTAGCGGGAGGTAATGAGCAGTTCTTC
TRBV4-2	.	.	TRBJ2-2	CASQDDSDNTGELFF	TGTGCCAGCCAAGATGATAGCGACAACACCGGGGAGCTGTTTTTT
TRBV19	.	.	TRBJ2-1	CASSIGGGEQFF	TGTGCCAGTAGTATAGGGGGAGGTGAGCAGTTCTTC
TRBV4-1	.	.	TRBJ2-7	CASSPEGFETHSYEQYF	TGCGCCAGCAGCCCGGAGGGGTTTGAAACACACTCCTACGAGCAGTACTTC
TRBV6-2/TRBV6-3	.	.	TRBJ1-1	CASSYAAENDEAFF	TGTGCCAGCAGTTACGCGGCAGAAAATGATGAAGCTTTCTTT